The rows below give T cell receptor beta chains drawn from one sample of a study of OX40 agonist ivuxolimab in advanced cancers. Here immunoSEQ multiplex PCR was the method, and the copy in TCRdb shows in-frame clones only, minus some. The sample has fewer than 100,000 clones, approximately 83% seen once; the top ten hold about 1.6%. The sequences come from CD4+ or CD8+ T cells sorted from blood, collected in a trial of the OX40 agonist ivuxolimab. The receptor source for this set is an adult with an advanced solid tumor such as melanoma, head and neck, liver or kidney cancer. The CDR3 runs from the conserved cysteine through the conserved F or W. A D gene is named only where the DNA matches it firmly. Some rows mark clone size as missing; the rest say once, few, many or name a class of expanded clone.

D	V	size	J	length	CDR3	DNA
TRBD2	TRBV9	.	TRBJ2-5	14	CASSVTGRSETQYF	TGTGCCAGCAGCGTCACCGGGAGGTCAGAGACCCAGTACTTC
.	TRBV5-3	.	TRBJ2-7	14	CASSATAQGYEQYF	TGTGCCAGCAGCGCCACAGCACAGGGATACGAGCAGTACTTC
.	TRBV6-5	once	TRBJ1-5	12	CASRVRNQPQHF	TGTGCTAGCAGGGTTCGTAATCAGCCCCAGCATTTT
TRBD1	TRBV28	.	TRBJ2-1	17	CASSLWSRDRGLLEQFF	TGTGCCAGCAGTTTATGGAGCCGGGACAGGGGCCTACTAGAGCAGTTCTTC
.	TRBV5-1	.	TRBJ2-1	13	CASSTTAYNEQFF	TGCGCCAGCAGCACGACAGCATACAATGAGCAGTTCTTC
TRBD2	TRBV30	once	TRBJ2-5	15	CAWSVIAGVGETQYF	TGTGCCTGGAGTGTAATAGCGGGAGTCGGGGAGACCCAGTACTTC
.	TRBV11-2	.	TRBJ2-1	16	CASSPPTSFPHNEQFF	TGTGCCAGCAGCCCCCCAACTAGTTTCCCTCACAATGAGCAGTTCTTC
.	TRBV6-5	few	TRBJ1-6	13	CASSPNVNSPLHF	TGTGCCAGCAGTCCAAACGTTAATTCACCCCTCCACTTT
TRBD2	TRBV9	.	TRBJ2-7	15	CASSGGAGATYEQYF	TGTGCCAGCAGTGGAGGAGCGGGGGCAACCTACGAGCAGTACTTC
TRBD1	TRBV4-2	.	TRBJ1-2	15	CASSQDRRDSYGYTF	TGTGCCAGCAGCCAAGATAGGAGGGACAGCTATGGCTACACCTTC
.	TRBV5-6	.	TRBJ2-4	16	CASSLVHSGAKNIQYF	TGTGCCAGCAGTCTTGTCCACTCAGGAGCCAAAAACATTCAGTACTTC
.	TRBV21-1	few	TRBJ2-5	12	CASSLRDETQYF	TGTGCCAGCAGCCTCCGAGACGAGACCCAGTACTTC
.	TRBV5-1	.	TRBJ2-5	14	CASSLDGGLETQYF	TGCGCCAGCAGCTTGGATGGGGGGCTGGAGACCCAGTACTTC
.	TRBV5-4	.	TRBJ1-2	14	CASSFPGNWDGYTF	TGTGCCAGCAGCTTCCCAGGGAATTGGGATGGCTACACCTTC
.	TRBV11-2	.	TRBJ1-2	14	CASSLKAALYGYTF	TGTGCCAGCAGCTTAAAGGCAGCTCTGTATGGCTACACCTTC
.	TRBV29-1	.	TRBJ2-1	11	CSVAPHNEQFF	TGCAGCGTTGCCCCCCACAATGAGCAGTTCTTC
TRBD2	TRBV7-3	.	TRBJ2-3	15	CASSLRGAGADTQYF	TGTGCCAGCAGCTTAAGAGGGGCGGGGGCAGATACGCAGTATTTT
TRBD2	TRBV7-3	.	TRBJ2-5	15	CASAGASGEEETQYF	TGTGCCAGCGCGGGGGCTAGCGGGGAGGAAGAGACCCAGTACTTC
.	TRBV18	many	TRBJ1-1	15	CASSPAGPAGTEAFF	TGTGCCAGCTCACCCGCGGGACCAGCGGGCACTGAAGCTTTCTTT
.	TRBV28	.	TRBJ2-2	15	CASSWGRGATGELFF	TGTGCCAGCAGTTGGGGCCGTGGGGCAACCGGGGAGCTGTTTTTT
TRBD2	TRBV7-3	.	TRBJ2-1	13	CASSPPGGNEQFF	TGTGCCAGCAGCCCCCCGGGGGGGAATGAGCAGTTCTTC
.	TRBV2	.	TRBJ2-2	15	CASSEAGLSTGELFF	TGTGCCAGCAGTGAAGCGGGGCTTTCTACCGGGGAGCTGTTTTTT
.	TRBV18	.	TRBJ2-1	15	CASSQGSGGGDEQFF	TGTGCCAGCTCCCAGGGGTCCGGGGGAGGCGATGAGCAGTTCTTC